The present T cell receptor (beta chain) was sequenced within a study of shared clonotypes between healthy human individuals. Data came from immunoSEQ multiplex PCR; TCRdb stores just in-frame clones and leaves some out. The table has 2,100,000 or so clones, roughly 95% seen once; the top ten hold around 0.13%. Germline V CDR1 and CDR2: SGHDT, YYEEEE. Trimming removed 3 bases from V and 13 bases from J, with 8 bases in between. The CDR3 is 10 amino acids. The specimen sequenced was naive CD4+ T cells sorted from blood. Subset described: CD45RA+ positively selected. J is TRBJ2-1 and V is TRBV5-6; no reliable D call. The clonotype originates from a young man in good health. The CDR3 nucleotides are TGTGCCAGCAGCTGGCTATACCAGTTCTTC. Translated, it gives CASSWLYQFF.